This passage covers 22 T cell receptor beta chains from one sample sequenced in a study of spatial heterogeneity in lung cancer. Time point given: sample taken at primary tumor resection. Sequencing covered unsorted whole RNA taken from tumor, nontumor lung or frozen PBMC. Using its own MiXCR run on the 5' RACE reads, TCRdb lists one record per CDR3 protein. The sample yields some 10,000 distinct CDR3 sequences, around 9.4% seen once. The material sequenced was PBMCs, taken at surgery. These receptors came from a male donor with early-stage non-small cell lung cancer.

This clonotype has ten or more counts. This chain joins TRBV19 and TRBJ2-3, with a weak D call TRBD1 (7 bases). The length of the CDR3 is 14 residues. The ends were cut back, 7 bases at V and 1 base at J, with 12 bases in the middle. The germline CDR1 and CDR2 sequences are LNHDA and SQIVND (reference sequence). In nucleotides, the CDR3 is TGTGCCAGTAACAGGGGAGGAGGCACAGATACGCAGTATTTT. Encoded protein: CASNRGGGTDTQYF.

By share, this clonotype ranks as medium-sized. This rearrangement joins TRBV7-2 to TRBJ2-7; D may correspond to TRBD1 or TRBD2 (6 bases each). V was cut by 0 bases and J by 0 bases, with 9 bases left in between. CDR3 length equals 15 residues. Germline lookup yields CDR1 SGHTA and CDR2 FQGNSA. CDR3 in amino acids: CASSLAGGPSYEQYF. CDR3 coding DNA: TGTGCCAGCAGCTTAGCGGGGGGCCCCTCCTACGAGCAGTACTTC.

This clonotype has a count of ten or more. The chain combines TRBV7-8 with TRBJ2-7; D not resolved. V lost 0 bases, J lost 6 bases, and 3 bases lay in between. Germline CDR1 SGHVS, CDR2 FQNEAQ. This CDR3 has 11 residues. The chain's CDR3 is CASSLAIEQYF. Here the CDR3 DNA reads TGTGCCAGCAGCTTAGCAATCGAGCAGTACTTC.

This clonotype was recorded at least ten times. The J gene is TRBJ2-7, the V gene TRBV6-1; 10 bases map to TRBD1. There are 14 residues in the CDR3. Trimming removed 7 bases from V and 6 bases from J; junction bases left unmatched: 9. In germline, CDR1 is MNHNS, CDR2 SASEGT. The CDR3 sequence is CASTGGTGVFEQYF. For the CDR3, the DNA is TGTGCCAGCACCGGTGGGACAGGGGTCTTCGAGCAGTACTTC.

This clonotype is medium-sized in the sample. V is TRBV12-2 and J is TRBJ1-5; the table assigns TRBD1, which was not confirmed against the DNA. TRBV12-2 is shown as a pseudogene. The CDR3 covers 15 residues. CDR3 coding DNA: TGTGCAAGTCGCTCTCCGGGACAGGGGATGGAGCCCCAGCATTTT. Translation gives CASRSPGQGMEPQHF.

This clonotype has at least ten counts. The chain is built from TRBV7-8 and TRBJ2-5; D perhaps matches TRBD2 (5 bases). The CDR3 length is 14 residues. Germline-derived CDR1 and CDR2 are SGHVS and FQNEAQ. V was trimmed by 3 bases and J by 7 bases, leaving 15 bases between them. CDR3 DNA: TGTGCCAGCAGCTTCGCTAGCCTCGAAGGGACCCAGTACTTC. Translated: CASSFASLEGTQYF. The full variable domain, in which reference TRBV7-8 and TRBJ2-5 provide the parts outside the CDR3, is GAGVSQSPRYKVAKRGQDVALRCDPISGHVSLFWYQQALGQGPEFLTYFQNEAQLDKSGLPSDRFFAERPEGSVSTLKIQRTQQEDSAVYLCASSFASLEGTQYFGPGTRLLVL.

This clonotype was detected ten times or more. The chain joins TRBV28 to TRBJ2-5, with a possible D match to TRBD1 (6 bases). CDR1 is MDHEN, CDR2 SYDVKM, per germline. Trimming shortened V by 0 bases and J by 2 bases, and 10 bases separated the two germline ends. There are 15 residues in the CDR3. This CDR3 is CASSLCLGHQETQYF. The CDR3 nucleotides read TGTGCCAGCAGTTTATGCTTGGGACATCAAGAGACCCAGTACTTC.

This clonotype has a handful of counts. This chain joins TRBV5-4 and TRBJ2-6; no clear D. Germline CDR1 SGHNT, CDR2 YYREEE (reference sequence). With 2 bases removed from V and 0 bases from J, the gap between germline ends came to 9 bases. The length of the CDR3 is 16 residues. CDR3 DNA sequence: TGTGCCAGCAGCTTCGGTCGGGTCTCTGGGGCCAACGTCCTGACTTTC. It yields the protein CASSFGRVSGANVLTF.

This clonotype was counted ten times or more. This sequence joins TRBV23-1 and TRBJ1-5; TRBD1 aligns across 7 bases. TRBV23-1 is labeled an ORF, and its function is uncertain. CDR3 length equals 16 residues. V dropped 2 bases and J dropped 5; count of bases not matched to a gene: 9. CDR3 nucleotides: TGCGCCAGCAGTCAACCGGGACAGAAGAGATATCAGCCCCAGCATTTT. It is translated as CASSQPGQKRYQPQHF.

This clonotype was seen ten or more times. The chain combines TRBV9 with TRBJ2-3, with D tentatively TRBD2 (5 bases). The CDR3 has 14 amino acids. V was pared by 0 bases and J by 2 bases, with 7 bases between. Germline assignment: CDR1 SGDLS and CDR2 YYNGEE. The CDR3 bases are TGTGCCAGCAGCGTAGACGGGGTCACAGATACGCAGTATTTT. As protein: CASSVDGVTDTQYF.

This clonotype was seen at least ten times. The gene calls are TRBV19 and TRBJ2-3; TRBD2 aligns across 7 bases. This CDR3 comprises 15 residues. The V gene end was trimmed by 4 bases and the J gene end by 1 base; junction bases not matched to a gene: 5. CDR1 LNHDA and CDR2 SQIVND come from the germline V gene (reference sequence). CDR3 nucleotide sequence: TGTGCCAGTAGTACCCGGACTAGTGGCACAGATACGCAGTATTTT. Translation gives CASSTRTSGTDTQYF.

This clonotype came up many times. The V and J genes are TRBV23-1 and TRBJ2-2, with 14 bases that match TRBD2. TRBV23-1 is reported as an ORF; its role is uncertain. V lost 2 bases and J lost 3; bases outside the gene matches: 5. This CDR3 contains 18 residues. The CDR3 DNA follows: TGCGCCAGCAGTCAACCGCCGGGACTAGCGGGGGACACCGGGGAGCTGTTTTTT. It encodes CASSQPPGLAGDTGELFF.

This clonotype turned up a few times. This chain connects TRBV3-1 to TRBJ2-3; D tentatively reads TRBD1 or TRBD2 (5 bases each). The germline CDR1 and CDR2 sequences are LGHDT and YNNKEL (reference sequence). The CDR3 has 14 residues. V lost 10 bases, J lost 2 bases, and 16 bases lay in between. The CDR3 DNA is TGTGCCACCAAGGGACGTATCAACACAGATACGCAGTATTTT. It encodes CATKGRINTDTQYF.

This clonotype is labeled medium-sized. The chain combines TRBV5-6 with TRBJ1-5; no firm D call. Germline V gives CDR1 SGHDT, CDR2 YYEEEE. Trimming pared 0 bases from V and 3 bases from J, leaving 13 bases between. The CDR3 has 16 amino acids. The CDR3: CASSLAFRGVNQPQHF. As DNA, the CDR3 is TGTGCCAGCAGCTTGGCCTTTCGGGGTGTCAATCAGCCCCAGCATTTT. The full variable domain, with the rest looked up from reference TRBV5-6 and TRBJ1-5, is DAGVTQSPTHLIKTRGQQVTLRCSPKSGHDTVSWYQQALGQGPQFIFQYYEEEERQRGNFPDRFSGHQFPNYSSELNVNALLLGDSALYLCASSLAFRGVNQPQHFGDGTRLSIL.

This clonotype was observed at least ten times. CDR3 sequence: CASSLRGTSDEQFF. CDR3 in DNA: TGTGCCAGCAGCTTAAGAGGGACATCGGATGAGCAGTTCTTC. The chain combines TRBV7-9 with TRBJ2-1; D perhaps matches TRBD1 (6 bases). The CDR3 runs to 14 residues. With 2 bases removed from V and 8 bases from J, the gap between germline ends came to 13 bases. Per the germline V gene, CDR1 is SEHNR and CDR2 is FQNEAQ (reference sequence). Full variable domain (missing parts from reference TRBV7-9 and TRBJ2-1): DTGVSQNPRHKITKRGQNVTFRCDPISEHNRLYWYRQTLGQGPEFLTYFQNEAQLEKSRLLSDRFSAERPKGSFSTLEIQRTEQGDSAMYLCASSLRGTSDEQFFGPGTRLTVL.

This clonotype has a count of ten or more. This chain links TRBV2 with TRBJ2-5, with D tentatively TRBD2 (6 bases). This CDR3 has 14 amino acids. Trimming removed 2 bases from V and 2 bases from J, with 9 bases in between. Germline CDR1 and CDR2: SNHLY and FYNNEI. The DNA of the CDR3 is TGTGCCAGCAGTGAACGGACTACACAAGAGACCCAGTACTTC. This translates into CASSERTTQETQYF.

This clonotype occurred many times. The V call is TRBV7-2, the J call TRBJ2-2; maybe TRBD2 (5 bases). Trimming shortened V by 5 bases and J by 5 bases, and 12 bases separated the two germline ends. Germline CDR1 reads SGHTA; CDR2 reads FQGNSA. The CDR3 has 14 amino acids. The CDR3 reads CASSESGLTGELFF. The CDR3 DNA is TGTGCCAGCAGCGAGTCCGGACTGACCGGGGAGCTGTTTTTT.

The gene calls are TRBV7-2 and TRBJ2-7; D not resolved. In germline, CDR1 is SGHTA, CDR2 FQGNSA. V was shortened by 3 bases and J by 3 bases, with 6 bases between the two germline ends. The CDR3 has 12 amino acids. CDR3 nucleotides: TGTGCCAGCAGCTTGCGGAACTACGAGCAGTACTTC. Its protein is CASSLRNYEQYF.

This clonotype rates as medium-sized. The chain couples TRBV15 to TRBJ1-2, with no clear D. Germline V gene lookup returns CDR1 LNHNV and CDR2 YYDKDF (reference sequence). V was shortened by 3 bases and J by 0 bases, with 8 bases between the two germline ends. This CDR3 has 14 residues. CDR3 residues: CATSSQESNYGYTF. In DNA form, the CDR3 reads TGTGCCACCAGCAGCCAGGAGTCTAACTATGGCTACACCTTC.

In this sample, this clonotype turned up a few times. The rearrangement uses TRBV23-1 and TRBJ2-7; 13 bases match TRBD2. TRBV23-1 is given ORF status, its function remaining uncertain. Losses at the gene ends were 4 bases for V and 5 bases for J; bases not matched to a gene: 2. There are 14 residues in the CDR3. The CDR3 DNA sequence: TGCGCCAGCAGTCGGACTAGCGGGAGACACGAGCAGTACTTC. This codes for CASSRTSGRHEQYF.

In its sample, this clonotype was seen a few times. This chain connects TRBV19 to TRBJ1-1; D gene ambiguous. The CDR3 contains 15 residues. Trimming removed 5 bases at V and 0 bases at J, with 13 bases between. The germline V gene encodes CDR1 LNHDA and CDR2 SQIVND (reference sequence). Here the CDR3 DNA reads TGTGCCAGTAGTGGTCGGTGGGATCTGAACACTGAAGCTTTCTTT. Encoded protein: CASSGRWDLNTEAFF.

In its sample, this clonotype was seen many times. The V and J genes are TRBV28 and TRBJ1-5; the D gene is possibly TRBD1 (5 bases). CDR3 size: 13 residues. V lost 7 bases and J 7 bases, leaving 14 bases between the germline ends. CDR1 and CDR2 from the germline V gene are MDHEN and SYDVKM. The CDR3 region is CASTPGGGQPQHF. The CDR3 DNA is TGTGCCAGCACCCCGGGTGGGGGGCAGCCCCAGCATTTT. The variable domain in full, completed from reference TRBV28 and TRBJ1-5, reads DVKVTQSSRYLVKRTGEKVFLECVQDMDHENMFWYRQDPGLGLRLIYFSYDVKMKEKGDIPEGYSVSREKKERFSLILESASTNQTSMYLCASTPGGGQPQHFGDGTRLSIL.